This TCR beta chain came from a study of cytomegalovirus exposure and HLA in healthy donors. It was with 60 Vbeta and 13 Jbeta primers that the PCR ran. TCRdb's table, derived via immunoSEQ multiplex PCR, lists solely in-frame clones and lacks some. The profile shows 200,000 or so clones, around 64% of them singletons. Sample: PBMCs. The sequence was collected from a man between 40 and 49 years old in good health and CMV-seropositive.

CDR3 nucleotides: TGTGCCAGCAGCCAAGATGCGGGGCGAGGTTGGGAAAACACTGAAGCTTTCTTT. It specifies CASSQDAGRGWENTEAFF. This sequence joins TRBV4-2 and TRBJ1-1, with a weak D call TRBD1 (5 bases). The CDR3 covers 18 residues. The V end was cut by 0 bases, the J end by 2 bases, with 19 bases between. Germline V gives CDR1 LGHNA, CDR2 YNFKEQ.